This T cell receptor beta chain was documented in a study of monozygotic twins with inflammatory bowel disease. Template-switch reactions added UMIs with a 6-nucleotide sample barcode. TCRdb re-called the 5' RACE reads; every CDR3 protein appears as one record, without DNA. This repertoire includes about 300,000 distinct CDR3 sequences. General study findings and limits: A reduction in TCRbeta diversity (inverse Simpson) was seen in IBD patients relative to healthy co-twins. Patient repertoire variability may have increased through differing immunosuppressive treatments. Healthy twins showed more clonotype sharing with others than IBD patients, especially patients with disease activity.

The CDR3 runs 16 residues. Germline V gives CDR1 LGHDT, CDR2 YNNKEL (reference sequence). As to this clonotype: Antigen specificity is unknown.

The sequenced sample was blood. The chain links TRBV3-1 to TRBJ2-3; the TCRdb D gene call, TRBD1, has no DNA to confirm it. The sequence came from a human donor with ulcerative colitis or Crohn's disease, or a healthy co-twin of an affected twin (not recorded which). CDR3 amino acids: CASSQEIGGATDTQYF.